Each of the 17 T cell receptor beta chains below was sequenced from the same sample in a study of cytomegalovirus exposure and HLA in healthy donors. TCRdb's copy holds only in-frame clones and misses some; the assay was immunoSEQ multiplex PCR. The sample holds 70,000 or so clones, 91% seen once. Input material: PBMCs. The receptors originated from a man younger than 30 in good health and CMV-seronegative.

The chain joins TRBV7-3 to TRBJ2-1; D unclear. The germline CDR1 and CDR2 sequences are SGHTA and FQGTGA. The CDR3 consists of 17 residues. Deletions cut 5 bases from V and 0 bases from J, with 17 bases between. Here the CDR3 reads CASSVSGWRGSYNEQFF. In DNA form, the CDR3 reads TGTGCCAGCAGCGTCTCCGGTTGGCGAGGCTCCTACAATGAGCAGTTCTTC.

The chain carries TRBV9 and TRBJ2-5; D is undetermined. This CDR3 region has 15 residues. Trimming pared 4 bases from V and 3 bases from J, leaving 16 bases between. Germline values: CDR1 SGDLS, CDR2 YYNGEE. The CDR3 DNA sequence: TGTGCCAGCAGCCGAACCCCAGGCGCAAAAGAGACCCAGTACTTC. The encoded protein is CASSRTPGAKETQYF.

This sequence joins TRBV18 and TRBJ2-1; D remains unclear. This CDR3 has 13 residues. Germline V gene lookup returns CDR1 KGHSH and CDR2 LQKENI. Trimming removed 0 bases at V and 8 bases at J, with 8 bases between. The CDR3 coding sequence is TGTGCCAGCTCACCACCTGCTTTAGATGAGCAGTTCTTC. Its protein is CASSPPALDEQFF.

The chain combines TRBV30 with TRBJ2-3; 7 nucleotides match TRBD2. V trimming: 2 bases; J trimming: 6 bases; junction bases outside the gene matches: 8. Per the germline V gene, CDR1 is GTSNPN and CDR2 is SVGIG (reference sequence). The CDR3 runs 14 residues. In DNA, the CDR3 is TGTGCCTGGAGTCGCGGGCTGCGGGGGGATACGCAGTATTTT. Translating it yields CAWSRGLRGDTQYF.

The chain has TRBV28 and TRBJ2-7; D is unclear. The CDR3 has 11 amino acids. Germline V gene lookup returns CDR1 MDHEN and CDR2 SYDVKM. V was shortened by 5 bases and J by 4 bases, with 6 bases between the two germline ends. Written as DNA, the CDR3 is TGTGCCAGCAGTGTAAATTACGAGCAGTACTTC. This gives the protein CASSVNYEQYF.

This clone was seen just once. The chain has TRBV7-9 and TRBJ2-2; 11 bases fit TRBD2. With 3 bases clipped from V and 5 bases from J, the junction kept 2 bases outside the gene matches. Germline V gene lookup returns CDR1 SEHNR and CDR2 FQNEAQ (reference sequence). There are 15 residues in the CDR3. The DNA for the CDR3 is TGTGCCAGCAGCTTCCTAGCGGGAGGTACCGGGGAGCTGTTTTTT. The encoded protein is CASSFLAGGTGELFF.

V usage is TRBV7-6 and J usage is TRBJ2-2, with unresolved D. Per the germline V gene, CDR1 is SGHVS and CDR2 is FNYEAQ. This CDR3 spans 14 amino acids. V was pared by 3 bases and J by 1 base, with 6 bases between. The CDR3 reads CASSFGGNTGELFF. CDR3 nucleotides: TGTGCCAGCAGCTTTGGCGGGAACACCGGGGAGCTGTTTTTT.

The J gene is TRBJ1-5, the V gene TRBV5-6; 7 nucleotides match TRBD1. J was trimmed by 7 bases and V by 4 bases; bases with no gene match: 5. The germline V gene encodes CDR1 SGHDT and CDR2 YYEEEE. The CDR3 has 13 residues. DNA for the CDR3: TGTGCCAGCAGCCGCGACAGGGAACAGCCCCAGCATTTT. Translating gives CASSRDREQPQHF.

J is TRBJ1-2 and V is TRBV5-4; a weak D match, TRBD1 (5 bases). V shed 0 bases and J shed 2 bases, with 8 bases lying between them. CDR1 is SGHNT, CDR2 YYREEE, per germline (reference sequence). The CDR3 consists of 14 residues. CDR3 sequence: CASSLEGRNYGYTF. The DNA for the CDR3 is TGTGCCAGCAGCTTGGAGGGGAGGAACTATGGCTACACCTTC.

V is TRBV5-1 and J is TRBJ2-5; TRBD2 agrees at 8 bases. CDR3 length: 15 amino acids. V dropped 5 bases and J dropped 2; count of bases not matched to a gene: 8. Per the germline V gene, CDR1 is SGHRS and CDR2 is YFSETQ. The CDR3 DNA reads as TGCGCCAGCAGTAAACTAGCGGCCCATCAAGAGACCCAGTACTTC. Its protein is CASSKLAAHQETQYF.

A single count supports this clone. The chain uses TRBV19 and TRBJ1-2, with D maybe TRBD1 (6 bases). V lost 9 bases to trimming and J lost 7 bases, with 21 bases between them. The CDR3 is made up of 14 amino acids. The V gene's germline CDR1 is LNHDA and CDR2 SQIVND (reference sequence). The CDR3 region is CASTAGAAESGYTF. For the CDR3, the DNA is TGTGCCAGCACCGCAGGGGCAGCGGAAAGTGGCTACACCTTC.

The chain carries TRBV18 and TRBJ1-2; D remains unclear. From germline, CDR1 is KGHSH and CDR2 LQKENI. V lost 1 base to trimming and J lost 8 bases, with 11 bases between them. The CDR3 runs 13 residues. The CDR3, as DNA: TGTGCCAGCTCACCACGAGAGGGAGACGGCTACACCTTC. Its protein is CASSPREGDGYTF. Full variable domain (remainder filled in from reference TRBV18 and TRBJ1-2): NAGVMQNPRHLVRRRGQEARLRCSPMKGHSHVYWYRQLPEEGLKFMVYLQKENIIDESGMPKERFSAEFPKEGPSILRIQQVVRGDSAAYFCASSPREGDGYTFGSGTRLTVV.

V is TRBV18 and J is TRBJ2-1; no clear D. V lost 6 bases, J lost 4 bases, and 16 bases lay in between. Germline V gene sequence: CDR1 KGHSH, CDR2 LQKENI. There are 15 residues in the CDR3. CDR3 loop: CASSPNSPEYNEQFF. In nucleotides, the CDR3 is TGTGCCAGCTCCCCAAACTCCCCGGAGTACAATGAGCAGTTCTTC.

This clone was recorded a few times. The DNA for the CDR3 is TGTGCCACCAGCAGAGGAACTGCGGGGGATGGCTACACCTTC. This translates into CATSRGTAGDGYTF. The rearrangement links TRBV15 to TRBJ1-2; TRBD1 is a possible D gene (5 bases). Germline V CDR1 and CDR2: LNHNV, YYDKDF (reference sequence). V was trimmed by 1 base and J by 6 bases, leaving 12 bases between them. The CDR3 is 14 amino acids.

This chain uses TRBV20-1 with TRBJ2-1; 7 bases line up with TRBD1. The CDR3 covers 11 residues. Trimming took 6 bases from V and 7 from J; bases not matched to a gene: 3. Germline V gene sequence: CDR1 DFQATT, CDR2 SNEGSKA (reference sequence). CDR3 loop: CSAEDRNEQFF. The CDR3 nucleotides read TGCAGTGCGGAGGACAGGAATGAGCAGTTCTTC.

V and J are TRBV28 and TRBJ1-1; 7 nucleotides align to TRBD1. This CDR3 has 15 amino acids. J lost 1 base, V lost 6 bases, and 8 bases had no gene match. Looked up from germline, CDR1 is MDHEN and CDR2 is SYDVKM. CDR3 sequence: CASRPHRGTNTEAFF. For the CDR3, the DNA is TGTGCCAGCAGGCCCCACAGGGGCACGAACACTGAAGCTTTCTTT.

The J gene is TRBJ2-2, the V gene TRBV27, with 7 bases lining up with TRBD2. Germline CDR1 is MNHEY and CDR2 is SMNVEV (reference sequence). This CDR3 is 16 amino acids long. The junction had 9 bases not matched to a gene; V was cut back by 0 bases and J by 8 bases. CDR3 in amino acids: CASSLSVAARGGELFF. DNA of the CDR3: TGTGCCAGCAGTTTATCGGTGGCAGCGCGGGGGGGGGAGCTGTTTTTT.